These T cell receptor beta chains were read from a single sample in a study of response to subunit inactivated influenza vaccine. Each CDR3 protein is one row after TCRdb ran MiXCR on the RT-PCR reads. The repertoire consists of roughly 650,000 distinct CDR3 sequences, with approximately 14% occurring once and the leading ten covering around a tenth. Sequenced here: PBMCs from blood, sampled approximately 13 days after vaccination. Receptor source: a man in his forties or fifties who received an inactivated influenza vaccine. The CDR3 runs from the conserved cysteine through the conserved F or W. The listing skips clone size in some rows; elsewhere it reads once, few, many or a size class.

cdr3_aa | j_call | cdr3_length | v_call | clone_size
CASFPGRSSYNEQFF | TRBJ2-1 | 15 | TRBV5-1 | NA
CASSQEPPDRNEQFF | TRBJ2-1 | 15 | TRBV4-1 | few
CASSLSRTGDIQYF | TRBJ2-4 | 14 | TRBV28 | few
CASSPGLANEYF | TRBJ2-3 | 12 | TRBV2 | NA
CASSHTRDPGGELFF | TRBJ2-2 | 15 | TRBV6-2/TRBV6-3 | NA
CSVTGRKTGELFF | TRBJ2-2 | 13 | TRBV29-1 | NA
CASSQFQASSYTQYF | TRBJ2-3 | 15 | TRBV4-2 | NA
CASSHGVNTEAFF | TRBJ1-1 | 13 | TRBV5-8 | NA
CSVVTRREIYEQYF | TRBJ2-7 | 14 | TRBV29-1 | NA
CASSARTDSKRTQYF | TRBJ2-5 | 15 | TRBV12-3/TRBV12-4 | few
CASSLIFSSTDTQYF | TRBJ2-3 | 15 | TRBV7-6 | NA
CASRVSSGGFYEQFF | TRBJ2-1 | 15 | TRBV5-1 | few
CASSWTGAGQPQHF | TRBJ1-5 | 14 | TRBV5-5 | many
CASTPNAARIEQFF | TRBJ2-1 | 14 | TRBV7-2 | many
CSARDLGGRTSGKETQYF | TRBJ2-5 | 18 | TRBV20-1 | NA
CASATGTDSYEQYF | TRBJ2-7 | 14 | TRBV5-1 | NA
CASSPSGTTIPYNEQFF | TRBJ2-1 | 17 | TRBV28 | NA
CASSLREEGKYGYTF | TRBJ1-2 | 15 | TRBV12-3/TRBV12-4 | NA
CATSREGVQETQYF | TRBJ2-5 | 14 | TRBV15 | few
CSARVAGASGLDEQFF | TRBJ2-1 | 16 | TRBV20-1 | few
CASNSGPGTSGFGEQFF | TRBJ2-1 | 17 | TRBV7-2 | NA
CASSLQGQGNNEQFF | TRBJ2-1 | 15 | TRBV7-2 | few
CASSSRAGAGGANVLTF | TRBJ2-6 | 17 | TRBV5-6 | few
CASSVGKGPMGGYTF | TRBJ1-2 | 15 | TRBV9 | NA
CSARRPFLAGENNEQFF | TRBJ2-1 | 17 | TRBV20-1 | NA
CASSLGIDSPSYNEQFF | TRBJ2-1 | 17 | TRBV7-6 | NA
CASRDTGELFF | TRBJ2-2 | 11 | TRBV7-9 | few
CASSFSGHRSTEAFF | TRBJ1-1 | 15 | TRBV6-5 | NA
CASRSMASPQETQYF | TRBJ2-5 | 15 | TRBV7-2 | few
CASSLTGRRTEAFF | TRBJ1-1 | 14 | TRBV7-2 | NA
CASSLRRQNTNTGELFF | TRBJ2-2 | 17 | TRBV7-9 | few
CASSRGTSGINEQFF | TRBJ2-1 | 15 | TRBV6-1 | few
CSAIQSGKAPLHF | TRBJ1-6 | 13 | TRBV20-1 | NA
CSATGTGGSETQYF | TRBJ2-5 | 14 | TRBV20-1 | NA
CTSSQTTGQRGPDTQYF | TRBJ2-3 | 17 | TRBV1 | NA
CARATGGRYEQYF | TRBJ2-7 | 13 | TRBV5-6 | few
CASSSRWWGTGPRPRGTDTQYF | TRBJ2-3 | 22 | TRBV7-1 | few
CASSSQLESAETQYF | TRBJ2-5 | 15 | TRBV19 | NA
CASSQDEENPSIEQYF | TRBJ2-7 | 16 | TRBV4-1 | many
CASTLAGVNTGELFF | TRBJ2-2 | 15 | TRBV12-3/TRBV12-4 | few
CASSLYGGYNEQFF | TRBJ2-1 | 14 | TRBV28 | many
CATSNLAGTYEQYF | TRBJ2-7 | 14 | TRBV15 | NA
CATSLEAVAEAFF | TRBJ1-1 | 13 | TRBV10-3 | once
CASSPFSGTSAYEQYF | TRBJ2-7 | 16 | TRBV3-1 | NA
CSVERAGGRYF | TRBJ2-5 | 11 | TRBV29-1 | many